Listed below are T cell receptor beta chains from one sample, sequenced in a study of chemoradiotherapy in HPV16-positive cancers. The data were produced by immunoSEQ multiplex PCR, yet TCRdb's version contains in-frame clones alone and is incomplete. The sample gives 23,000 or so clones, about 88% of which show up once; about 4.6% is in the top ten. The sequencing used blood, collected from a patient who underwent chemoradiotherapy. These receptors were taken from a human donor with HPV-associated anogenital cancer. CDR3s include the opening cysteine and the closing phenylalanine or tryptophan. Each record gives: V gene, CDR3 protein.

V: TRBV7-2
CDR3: CASSPDGGPLYEQYF

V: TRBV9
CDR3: CASSVALGRWTGELFF

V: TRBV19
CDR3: CASSLPGQGQETQYF

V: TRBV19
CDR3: CASSIRVRGQGTTNYGYTF

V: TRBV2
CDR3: CASRSGDTPTNEKLFF

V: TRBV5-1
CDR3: CASSLDLGMNTEAFF

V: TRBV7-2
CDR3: CASSLSAGNYGYTF

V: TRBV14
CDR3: CASSLRTGATTQEKLFF

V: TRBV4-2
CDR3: CASSQGPAGTNEKLFF

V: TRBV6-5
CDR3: CASSYSYGNGNTIYF

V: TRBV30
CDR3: CAWSAAGSVNNEQFF